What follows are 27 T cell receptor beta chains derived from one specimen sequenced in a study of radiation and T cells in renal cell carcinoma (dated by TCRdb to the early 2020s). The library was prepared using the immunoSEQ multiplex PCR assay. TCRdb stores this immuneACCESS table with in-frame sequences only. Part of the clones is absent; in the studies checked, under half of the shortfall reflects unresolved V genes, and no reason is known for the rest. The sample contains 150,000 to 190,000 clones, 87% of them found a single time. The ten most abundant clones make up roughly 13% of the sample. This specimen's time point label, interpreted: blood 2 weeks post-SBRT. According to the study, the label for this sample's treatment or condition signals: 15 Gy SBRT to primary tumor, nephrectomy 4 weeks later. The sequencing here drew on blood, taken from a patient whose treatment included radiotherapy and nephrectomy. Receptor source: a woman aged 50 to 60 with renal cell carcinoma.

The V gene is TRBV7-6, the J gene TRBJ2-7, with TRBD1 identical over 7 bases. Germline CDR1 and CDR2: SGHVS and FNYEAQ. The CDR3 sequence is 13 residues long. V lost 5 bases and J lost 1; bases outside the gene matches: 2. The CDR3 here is CASSQGVSYEQYF. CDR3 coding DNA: TGTGCCAGCAGCCAGGGGGTGTCCTACGAGCAGTACTTC.

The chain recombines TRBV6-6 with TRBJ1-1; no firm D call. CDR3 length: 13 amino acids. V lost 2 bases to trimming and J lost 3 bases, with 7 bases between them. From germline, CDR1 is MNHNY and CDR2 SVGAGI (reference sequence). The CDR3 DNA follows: TGTGCCAGCAGTTACGACAAGCACACTGAAGCTTTCTTT. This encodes CASSYDKHTEAFF.

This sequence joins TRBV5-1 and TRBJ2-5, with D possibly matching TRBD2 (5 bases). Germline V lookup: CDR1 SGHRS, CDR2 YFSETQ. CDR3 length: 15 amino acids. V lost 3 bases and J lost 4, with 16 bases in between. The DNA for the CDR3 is TGCGCCAGCAGCTCCACCTACGGGGTCGTAGAGACCCAGTACTTC. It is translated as CASSSTYGVVETQYF.

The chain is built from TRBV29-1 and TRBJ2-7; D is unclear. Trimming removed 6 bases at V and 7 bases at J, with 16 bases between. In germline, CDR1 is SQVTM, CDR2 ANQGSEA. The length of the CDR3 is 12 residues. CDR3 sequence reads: CSVLLGCWEQYF. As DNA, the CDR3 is TGCAGCGTCCTTCTGGGATGTTGGGAGCAGTACTTC.

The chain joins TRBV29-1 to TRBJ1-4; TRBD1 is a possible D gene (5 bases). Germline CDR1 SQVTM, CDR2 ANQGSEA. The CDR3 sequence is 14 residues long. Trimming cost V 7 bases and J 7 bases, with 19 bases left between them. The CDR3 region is CSANGAPGSEKLFF. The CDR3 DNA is TGCAGCGCTAACGGGGCACCAGGGAGTGAAAAACTGTTTTTT.

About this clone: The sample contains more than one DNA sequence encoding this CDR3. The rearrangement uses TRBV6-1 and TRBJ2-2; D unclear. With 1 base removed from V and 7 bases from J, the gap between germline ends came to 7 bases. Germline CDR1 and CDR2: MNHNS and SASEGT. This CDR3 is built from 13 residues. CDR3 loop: CASSEEGSGELFF. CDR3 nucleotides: TGTGCCAGCAGTGAAGAGGGTAGCGGGGAGCTGTTTTTT.

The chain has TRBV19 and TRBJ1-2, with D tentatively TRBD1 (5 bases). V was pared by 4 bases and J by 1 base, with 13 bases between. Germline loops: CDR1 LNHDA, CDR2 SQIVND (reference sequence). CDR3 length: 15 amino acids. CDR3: CASSTSAGFNYGYTF. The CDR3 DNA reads TGTGCCAGTAGTACCTCGGCAGGGTTTAACTATGGCTACACCTTC.

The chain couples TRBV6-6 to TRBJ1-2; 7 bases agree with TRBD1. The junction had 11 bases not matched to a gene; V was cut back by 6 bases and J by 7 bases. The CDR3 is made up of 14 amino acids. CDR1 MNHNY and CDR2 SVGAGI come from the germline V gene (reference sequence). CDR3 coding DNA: TGTGCCAGCAGGGTGATCCGGGACAGTGGTGGCTACACCTTC. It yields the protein CASRVIRDSGGYTF.

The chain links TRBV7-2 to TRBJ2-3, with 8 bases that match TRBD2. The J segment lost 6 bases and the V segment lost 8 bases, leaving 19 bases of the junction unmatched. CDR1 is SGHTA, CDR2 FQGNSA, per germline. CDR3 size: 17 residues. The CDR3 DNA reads TGTGCCAGCGGAGGACGGGGCGGGGGGTCACGTTCCGATACGCAGTATTTT. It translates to CASGGRGGGSRSDTQYF.

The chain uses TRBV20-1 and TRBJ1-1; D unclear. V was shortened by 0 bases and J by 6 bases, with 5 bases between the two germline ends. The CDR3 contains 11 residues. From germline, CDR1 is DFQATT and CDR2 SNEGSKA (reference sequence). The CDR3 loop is CSARDFPEAFF. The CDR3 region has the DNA TGCAGTGCTAGAGATTTTCCTGAAGCTTTCTTT.

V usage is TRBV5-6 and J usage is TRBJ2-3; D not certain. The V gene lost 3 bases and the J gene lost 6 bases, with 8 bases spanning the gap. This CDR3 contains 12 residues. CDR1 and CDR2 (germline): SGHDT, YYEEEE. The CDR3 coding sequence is TGTGCCAGCAGCTCCGACTCGGATACGCAGTATTTT. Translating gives CASSSDSDTQYF.

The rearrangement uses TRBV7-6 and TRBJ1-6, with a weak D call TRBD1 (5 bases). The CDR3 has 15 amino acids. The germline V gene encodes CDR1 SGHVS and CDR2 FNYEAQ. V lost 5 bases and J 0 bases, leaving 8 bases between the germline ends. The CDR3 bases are TGTGCCAGCAGCCTCGACAGCTCCTATAATTCACCCCTCCACTTT. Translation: CASSLDSSYNSPLHF.

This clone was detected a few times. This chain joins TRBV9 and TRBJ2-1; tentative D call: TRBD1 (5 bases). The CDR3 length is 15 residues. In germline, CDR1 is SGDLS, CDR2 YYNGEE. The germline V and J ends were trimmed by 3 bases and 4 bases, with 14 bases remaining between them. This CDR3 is CASSGDRAGYNEQFF. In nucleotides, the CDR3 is TGTGCCAGCAGCGGAGACAGAGCCGGGTACAATGAGCAGTTCTTC.

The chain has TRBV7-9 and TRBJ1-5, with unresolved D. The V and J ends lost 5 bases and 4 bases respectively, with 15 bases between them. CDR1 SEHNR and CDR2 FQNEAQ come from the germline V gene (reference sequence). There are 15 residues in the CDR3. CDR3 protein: CASSGGSSQNQPQHF. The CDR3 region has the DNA TGTGCCAGCAGCGGCGGATCGAGCCAGAATCAGCCCCAGCATTTT.

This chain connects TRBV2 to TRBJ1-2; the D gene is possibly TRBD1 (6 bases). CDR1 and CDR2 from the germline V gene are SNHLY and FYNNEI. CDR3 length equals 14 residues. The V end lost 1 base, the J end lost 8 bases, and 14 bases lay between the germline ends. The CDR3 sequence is CASSEGGARIGYTF. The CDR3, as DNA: TGTGCCAGCAGTGAAGGGGGGGCGAGAATAGGCTACACCTTC.

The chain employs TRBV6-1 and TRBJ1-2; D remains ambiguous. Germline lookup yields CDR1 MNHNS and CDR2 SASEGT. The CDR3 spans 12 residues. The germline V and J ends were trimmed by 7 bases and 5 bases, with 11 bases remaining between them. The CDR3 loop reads CASTGPLYGYTF. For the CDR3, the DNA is TGTGCCAGCACCGGACCGTTATATGGCTACACCTTC.

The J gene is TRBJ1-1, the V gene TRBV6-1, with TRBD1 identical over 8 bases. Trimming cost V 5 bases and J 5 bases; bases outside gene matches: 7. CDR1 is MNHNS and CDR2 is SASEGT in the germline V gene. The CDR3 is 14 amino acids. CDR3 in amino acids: CASSMDREPTEAFF. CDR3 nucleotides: TGTGCCAGCAGTATGGACAGGGAGCCAACTGAAGCTTTCTTT.

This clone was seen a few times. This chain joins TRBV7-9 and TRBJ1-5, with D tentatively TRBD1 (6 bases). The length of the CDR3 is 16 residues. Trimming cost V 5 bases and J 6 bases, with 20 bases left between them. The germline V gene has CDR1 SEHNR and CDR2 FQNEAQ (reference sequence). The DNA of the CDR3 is TGTGCCAGCAGCCCCACCTTGGCGGGGACAATTCAGCCCCAGCATTTT. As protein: CASSPTLAGTIQPQHF.

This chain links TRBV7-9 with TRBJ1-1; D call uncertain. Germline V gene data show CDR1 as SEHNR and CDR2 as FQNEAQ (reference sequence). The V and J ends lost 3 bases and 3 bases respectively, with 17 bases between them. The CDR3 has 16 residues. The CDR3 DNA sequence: TGTGCCAGCAGCTTGGGTCGCGGGCGGCTGGACACTGAAGCTTTCTTT. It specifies CASSLGRGRLDTEAFF.

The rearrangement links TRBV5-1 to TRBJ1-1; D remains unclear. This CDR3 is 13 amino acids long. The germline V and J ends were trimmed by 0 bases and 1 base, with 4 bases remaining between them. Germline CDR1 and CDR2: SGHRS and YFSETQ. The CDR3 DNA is TGCGCCAGCAGCTTGGGTTGGAACACTGAAGCTTTCTTT. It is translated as CASSLGWNTEAFF.

The CDR3 sequence is CASSLDSRLAGGSDTQYF. CDR3 DNA sequence: TGTGCCAGCAGCTTAGATTCGCGACTAGCGGGGGGGTCAGATACGCAGTATTTT. V is TRBV11-2 and J is TRBJ2-3; 14 bases fit TRBD2. Germline assignment: CDR1 SGHAT and CDR2 FQNNGV. The CDR3 is made up of 18 amino acids. After removal of 0 bases from V and 4 bases from J, the junction contained 6 bases not matched to a gene. The full variable domain, in which reference TRBV11-2 and TRBJ2-3 provide the parts outside the CDR3, is EAGVAQSPRYKIIEKRQSVAFWCNPISGHATLYWYQQILGQGPKLLIQFQNNGVVDDSQLPKDRFSAERLKGVDSTLKIQPAKLEDSAVYLCASSLDSRLAGGSDTQYFGPGTRLTVL.

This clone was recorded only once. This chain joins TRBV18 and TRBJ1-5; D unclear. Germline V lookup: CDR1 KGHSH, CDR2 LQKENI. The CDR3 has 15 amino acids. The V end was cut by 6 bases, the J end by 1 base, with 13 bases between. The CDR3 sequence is CASSSGRLSNQPQHF. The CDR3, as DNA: TGTGCCAGCTCTTCCGGGAGGCTCAGCAATCAGCCCCAGCATTTT.

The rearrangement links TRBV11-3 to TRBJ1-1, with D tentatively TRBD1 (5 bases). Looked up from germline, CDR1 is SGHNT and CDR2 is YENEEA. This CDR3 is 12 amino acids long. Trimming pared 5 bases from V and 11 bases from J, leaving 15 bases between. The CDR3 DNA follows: TGTGCCAGCAGCCATCTAGGAGGGACCGCTTTCTTT. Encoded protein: CASSHLGGTAFF.

The CDR3 spells CASSLLYWVGNTIYF. The CDR3 coding sequence is TGTGCCAGCAGCCTACTCTATTGGGTGGGGAACACCATATATTTT. V and J are TRBV11-2 and TRBJ1-3; the D is unclear. The CDR3 totals 15 residues. Trimming left V 5 bases short and J 7 bases short, with 18 bases between. Germline assignment: CDR1 SGHAT and CDR2 FQNNGV. Full variable domain (outside the CDR3, taken from reference TRBV11-2 and TRBJ1-3): EAGVAQSPRYKIIEKRQSVAFWCNPISGHATLYWYQQILGQGPKLLIQFQNNGVVDDSQLPKDRFSAERLKGVDSTLKIQPAKLEDSAVYLCASSLLYWVGNTIYFGEGSWLTVV.

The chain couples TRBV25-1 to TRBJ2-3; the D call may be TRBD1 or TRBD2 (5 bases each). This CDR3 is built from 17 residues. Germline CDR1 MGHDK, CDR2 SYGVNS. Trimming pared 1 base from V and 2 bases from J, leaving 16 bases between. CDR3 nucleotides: TGTGCCAGCAGTGAATCGGTGGGGACGCCTTTCACAGATACGCAGTATTTT. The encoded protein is CASSESVGTPFTDTQYF.

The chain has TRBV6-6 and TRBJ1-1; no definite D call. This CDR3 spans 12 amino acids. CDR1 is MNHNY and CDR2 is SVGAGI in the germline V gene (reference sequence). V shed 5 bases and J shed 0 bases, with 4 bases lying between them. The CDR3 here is CASSTVNTEAFF. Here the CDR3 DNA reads TGTGCCAGCAGTACGGTGAACACTGAAGCTTTCTTT.

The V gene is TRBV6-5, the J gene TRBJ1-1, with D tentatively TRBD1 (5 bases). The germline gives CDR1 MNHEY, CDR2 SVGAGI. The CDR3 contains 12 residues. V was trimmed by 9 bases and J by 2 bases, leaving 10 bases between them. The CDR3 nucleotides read TGTGCCAGTAGCAGGGTTAACACTGAAGCTTTCTTT. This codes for CASSRVNTEAFF.